This TCR beta chain is drawn from a study of CD8+CD57+ T cells in acquired aplastic anemia. Across the whole study: The sorted CD4+ and CD8+ cells yielded an average approximately 3 ug of DNA. The study, taken as a whole, reports: Patients versus controls showed no significant CD8+ Simpson's diversity difference. Patients and controls turned out to have twenty-nine CD8+ CDR3 sequences in common.

CD8+CD57+ cell expansion, shown by flow cytometry, had occurred in the patients selected for sequencing. This clonotype has ten or more counts. The target antigen is unknown. It was genomic DNA that served as the template for profiling TCR beta VDJ and CDR3. TCRdb reanalysed the reads using MiXCR and keeps one entry per CDR3 protein. There are 170,000 or so distinct CDR3 sequences in the sample; about 50% occur only once, and 30% to 40% lies in the top ten. CDR1 is MNHEY and CDR2 is SVGEGT in the germline V gene. The CDR3 consists of 14 residues. Between the trimmed V and J ends, which lost 2 bases and 1 base, there was a span of 8 bases.

The V call is TRBV6-2 or TRBV6-3, the J call TRBJ1-1; D is undetermined. The TCR comes from a human donor with aplastic anemia. Sequences were obtained from sorted CD4+, CD8+, or CD8+CD57+ T cells (not recorded which) from PBMCs. The CDR3 loop reads CASSYAVENTEAFF. CDR3 bases: TGTGCCAGCAGTTACGCGGTGGAGAACACTGAAGCTTTCTTT.